This paragraph reports one T cell receptor beta chain. Its target is not known. CDR3 length: 14 residues. The V and J ends lost 1 base and 5 bases respectively, with 10 bases between them. CDR1 is SGHTA and CDR2 is FQGNSA in the germline V gene. This sample is part of a study of CD8 T cells in ankylosing spondylitis. Findings and limits, study-wide: Disease-linked clones displayed a CD8+ phenotype and appeared relatively rarely in peripheral blood. Roughly eight highly homologous variants made up a TCR beta motif that seemed to typify ankylosing spondylitis blood. Enrichment of disease-linked clones was reportedly significant in matched ankylosing spondylitis synovial fluid.

TCR beta libraries were made by quantitative 5'-RACE with molecular barcodes. TCRdb processed the 5' RACE reads anew with MiXCR; each CDR3 protein has one entry. The data show a few hundred thousand distinct CDR3 sequences, over 9.5% seen once. The sample taken for sequencing was blood, either unsorted or a sorted T cell fraction (not recorded which). The V call is TRBV7-2, the J call TRBJ2-3, with D unclear. The TCR was taken from a male donor with ankylosing spondylitis or in good health (not recorded which). In DNA form, the CDR3 reads TGTGCCAGCAGCTTAGAGTCTCGGATAGATACGCAGTATTTT. As protein: CASSLESRIDTQYF.